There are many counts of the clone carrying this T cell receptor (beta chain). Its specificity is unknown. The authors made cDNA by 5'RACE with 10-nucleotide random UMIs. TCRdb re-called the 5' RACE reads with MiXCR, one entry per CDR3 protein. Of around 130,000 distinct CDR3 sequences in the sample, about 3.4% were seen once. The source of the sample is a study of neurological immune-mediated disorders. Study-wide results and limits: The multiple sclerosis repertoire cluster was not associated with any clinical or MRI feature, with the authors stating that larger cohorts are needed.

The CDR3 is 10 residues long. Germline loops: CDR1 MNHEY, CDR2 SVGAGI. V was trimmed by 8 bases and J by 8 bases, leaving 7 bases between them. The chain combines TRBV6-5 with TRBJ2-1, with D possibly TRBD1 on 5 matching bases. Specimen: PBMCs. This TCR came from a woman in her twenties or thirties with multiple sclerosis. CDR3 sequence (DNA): TGTGCCAGCGGGGCATATGAGCAGTTCTTC. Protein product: CASGAYEQFF.